A selection of T cell receptor beta chains follows, all from one sample in a study of blood T cell repertoires in COVID-19. Profiling relied on immunoSEQ multiplex PCR, and the TCRdb table lists in-frame clones only, not all of them. The sample contains a few hundred thousand clones, around 83% of which appear only once. Material: PBMCs or T cells enriched from blood (not recorded which). All receptors come from a woman aged 40 to 50 with acute COVID-19. CDR3s include the opening cysteine and the closing phenylalanine or tryptophan. A D gene is named only where the DNA matches it firmly. The size entry is marked missing in some rows and otherwise reads once, few, many or a size class.

TRBJ2-1 NA TRBV4-3 NA TGCGCCAGCAGCCAAGATAGAGGATCCTACAATGAGCAGTTCTTC CASSQDRGSYNEQFF
TRBJ1-1 NA TRBV5-8 TRBD1 TGTGCCAGCAGCCGGGGACAGGGGGTGGGCACTGAAGCTTTCTTT CASSRGQGVGTEAFF
TRBJ2-5 NA TRBV7-9 TRBD2 TGTGCCAGCAGCTTGGGACTAGCGGGGGCAGGAGAGACCCAGTACTTC CASSLGLAGAGETQYF
TRBJ1-1 NA TRBV12-5 NA TGTGCTTGCACTTTGAACACTGAAGCTTTCTTT CACTLNTEAFF
TRBJ1-1 NA TRBV7-9 NA TGTGCCAGCAGCGGGCAGGGGCTAAACACTGAAGCTTTCTTT CASSGQGLNTEAFF
TRBJ1-5 NA TRBV19 NA TGTGCCAGTAGTATAGATTCAGGGCTTCAGCCCCAGCATTTT CASSIDSGLQPQHF
TRBJ1-4 NA TRBV5-4 NA TGTGCCAGCAGCTTGACAGGGACTAATGAAAAACTGTTTTTT CASSLTGTNEKLFF
TRBJ1-5 NA TRBV27 TRBD1 TGTGCCAGCAGTTCCGGGACAGGGGGCAATCAGCCCCAGCATTTT CASSSGTGGNQPQHF
TRBJ1-2 NA TRBV19 NA TGTGCCAGTAGTATAGATGGGCTCAGAAACTATGGCTACACCTTC CASSIDGLRNYGYTF
TRBJ2-2 NA TRBV30 TRBD2 TGTGCCTGGAGTGTAAAGCGGGAGGCGACCGGGGAGCTGTTTTTT CAWSVKREATGELFF
TRBJ2-5 NA TRBV7-8 TRBD2 TGTGCCAGCAGCTTTGGAGCGGGGGAGATTTCGCTTTACCAAGAGACCCAGTACTTC CASSFGAGEISLYQETQYF
TRBJ1-4 NA TRBV18 TRBD1 TGTGCCAGCTCACCACAGGGACAGGGGGCGCCGGTTGAAAAACTGTTTTTT CASSPQGQGAPVEKLFF
TRBJ1-4 NA TRBV19 NA TGTGCCACCTCGTCCGGCGGAGGGCGAACTAATGAAAAACTGTTTTTT CATSSGGGRTNEKLFF
TRBJ2-1 NA TRBV11-2 TRBD1 TGTGCCAGCAGCACCGGGACAGGGGAGGAGGAGCAGTTCTTC CASSTGTGEEEQFF
TRBJ2-7 few TRBV24-1 NA TGTGCCACCAGGCCCCGGAGACGATCTAGTCCCCACGAGCAGTACTTC CATRPRRRSSPHEQYF
TRBJ1-2 NA TRBV21-1 NA TGTGCCAGCAGCAAAGATTACCGGGACAGGGATAACTATGGCTACACCTTC CASSKDYRDRDNYGYTF
TRBJ1-5 NA TRBV30 NA TGTGCCTGGAGTGAGTACAGGGCGAATCAGCCCCAGCATTTT CAWSEYRANQPQHF
TRBJ2-5 NA TRBV4-2 NA TGTGCCAGCAGCCAAGATGGACAGTACCAAGAGACCCAGTACTTC CASSQDGQYQETQYF
TRBJ1-3 NA TRBV18 TRBD1 TGTGCCAGCTCACCAGGGACAGGGAGCACCATATATTTT CASSPGTGSTIYF
TRBJ1-2 NA TRBV28 TRBD1 TGTGCCAGCAGTTCCGGGACAGCGCTATATGGCTACACCTTC CASSSGTALYGYTF
TRBJ2-1 NA TRBV11-3 NA TGTGCCAGCAGCTTAGCCGGGTACAATGAGCAGTTCTTC CASSLAGYNEQFF
TRBJ2-7 NA TRBV6-5 TRBD2 TGTGCCAGCAGTTCCAGGACTAGCGCTTACTACGAGCAGTACTTC CASSSRTSAYYEQYF
TRBJ1-5 NA TRBV7-9 NA TGTGCCAGCAGCTCATTTACAGGGATGGATCAGCCCCAGCATTTT CASSSFTGMDQPQHF
TRBJ2-1 NA TRBV25-1 TRBD2 TGTGCCAGTACGCGGACTAGCAGTAATGAGCAGTTCTTC CASTRTSSNEQFF
TRBJ2-2 NA TRBV5-4 TRBD1 TGTGCCAGCAGCTCCGGGACAGCCTGGGACACCGGGGAGCTGTTTTTT CASSSGTAWDTGELFF
TRBJ1-1 NA TRBV28 NA TGTGCCAGCACAGGGCGTAATGCTGAAGCTTTCTTT CASTGRNAEAFF
TRBJ2-5 NA TRBV28 TRBD1 TGTGCCAGCAGCCTCGGACAGGGGGGGCTGGAGACCCAGTACTTC CASSLGQGGLETQYF
TRBJ2-6 NA TRBV24-1 NA TGTGCCACCAGTGACCCGGGACTTGCCTCACTCAACGTCCTGACTTTC CATSDPGLASLNVLTF
TRBJ2-5 many TRBV27 TRBD2 TGTGCCAGCAGCCTGGGACTAGCGGGAGCCTACGGGGGTCAAGAGACCCAGTACTTC CASSLGLAGAYGGQETQYF
TRBJ1-2 NA TRBV6-5 TRBD1 TGTGCCAGTCAGGGGGCTTCTAACTATGGCTACACCTTC CASQGASNYGYTF
TRBJ2-2 NA TRBV14 TRBD1 TGTGCCAGCAGCCGAGAAATCCGGGACAGGGGTCGGGAGCTGTTTTTT CASSREIRDRGRELFF
TRBJ1-4 NA TRBV14 TRBD1 TGTGCCAGCAGTCCACTGATCGGGACAGGGGCCTCTAATGAAAAACTGTTTTTT CASSPLIGTGASNEKLFF
TRBJ2-2 few TRBV3-1/TRBV3-2 NA TGTGCCAGCAGCAACATCGAGCGGGGGGAGCTGTTTTTT CASSNIERGELFF
TRBJ2-4 NA TRBV3-1/TRBV3-2 TRBD1 TGTGCCAGCAGCCACTTGGGACAGCTAGCCAAAAACATTCAGTACTTC CASSHLGQLAKNIQYF
TRBJ1-6 NA TRBV30 NA TGTGCCTGGAACCCAGCAGGCTATAATTCACCCCTCCACTTT CAWNPAGYNSPLHF
TRBJ2-1 NA TRBV10-2 NA TGCGCCAGCAGTGAGTCTTTGGGGGGTCCCTACAATGAGCAGTTCTTC CASSESLGGPYNEQFF
TRBJ2-3 NA TRBV19 NA TGTGCCAGTAGTCGCGGGCTACGGAACACAGATACGCAGTATTTT CASSRGLRNTDTQYF
TRBJ2-1 NA TRBV7-3 NA TGTGCCAGCAGCAACGTAGCTTACCCTAACAATGAGCAGTTCTTC CASSNVAYPNNEQFF
TRBJ2-7 few TRBV7-9 NA TGTGCCATAGACCGGGACTTCTCCTACGAGCAGTACTTC CAIDRDFSYEQYF
TRBJ1-6 NA TRBV10-3 NA TGTGCCATCAGCAGCCGGGTTACCAGTTTTCCCCTCCACTTT CAISSRVTSFPLHF
TRBJ1-5 NA TRBV4-2 TRBD1 TGTGCCAGCAGCCAAGATACAGGGGGCATTCAGCCCCAGCATTTT CASSQDTGGIQPQHF
TRBJ1-1 NA TRBV6-5 NA TGTGCCAGCAGTTCTCCCCCCTTTGACACTGAAGCTTTCTTT CASSSPPFDTEAFF
TRBJ1-6 NA TRBV18 TRBD1 TGTGCCAGCTCGACAGGGATTCTTAGGGATTCACCCCTCCACTTT CASSTGILRDSPLHF
TRBJ1-6 NA TRBV7-3 TRBD1 TGTGCCAGCAGCTTAGGCGACAGGGTTACTTCACCCCTCCACTTT CASSLGDRVTSPLHF